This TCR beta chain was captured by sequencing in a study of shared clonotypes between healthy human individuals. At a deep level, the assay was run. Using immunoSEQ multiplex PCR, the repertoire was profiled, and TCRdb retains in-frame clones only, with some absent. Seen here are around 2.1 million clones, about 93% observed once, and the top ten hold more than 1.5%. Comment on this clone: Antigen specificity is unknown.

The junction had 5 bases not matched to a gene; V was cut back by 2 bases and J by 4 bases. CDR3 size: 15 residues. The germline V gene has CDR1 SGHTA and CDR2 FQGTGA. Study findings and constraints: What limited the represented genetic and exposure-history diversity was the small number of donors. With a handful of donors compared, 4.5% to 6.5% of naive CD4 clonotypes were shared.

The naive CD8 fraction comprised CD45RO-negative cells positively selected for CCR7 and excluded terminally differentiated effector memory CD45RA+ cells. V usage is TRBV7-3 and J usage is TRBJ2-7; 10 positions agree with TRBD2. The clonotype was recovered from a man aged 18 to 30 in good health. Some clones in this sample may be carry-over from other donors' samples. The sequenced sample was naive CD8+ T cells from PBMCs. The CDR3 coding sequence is TGTGCCAGCAGCTTAGGAGGGACTAGCGAGTACGAGCAGTACTTC. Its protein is CASSLGGTSEYEQYF.